The T cell receptor (beta chain) described here comes from a study of cytomegalovirus exposure and HLA in healthy donors. The study, taken as a whole, reports: The classifier reportedly diagnosed cytomegalovirus status with high sensitivity and specificity. In vitro confirmation showed three CMV-associated chains to be CMV antigen specific.

This clone was recorded only once. Its antigen is still unknown. The data were produced by immunoSEQ multiplex PCR, yet TCRdb's version contains in-frame clones alone and is incomplete. The sample consists of about 160,000 clones, 75% to 90% of them appearing once. There are 15 residues in the CDR3. Germline V CDR1 and CDR2: SEHNR, FQNEAQ (reference sequence). Deletions cut 2 bases from V and 5 bases from J, with 15 bases between. Input material: PBMCs. The source is a woman under 30 in good health and CMV-seronegative. This chain joins TRBV7-9 and TRBJ1-1; TRBD1 might be the D (6 bases). CDR3 nucleotides: TGTGCCAGCAGCTTACGGCAGGGGCAGGGGACTGAAGCTTTCTTT. The encoded protein is CASSLRQGQGTEAFF.